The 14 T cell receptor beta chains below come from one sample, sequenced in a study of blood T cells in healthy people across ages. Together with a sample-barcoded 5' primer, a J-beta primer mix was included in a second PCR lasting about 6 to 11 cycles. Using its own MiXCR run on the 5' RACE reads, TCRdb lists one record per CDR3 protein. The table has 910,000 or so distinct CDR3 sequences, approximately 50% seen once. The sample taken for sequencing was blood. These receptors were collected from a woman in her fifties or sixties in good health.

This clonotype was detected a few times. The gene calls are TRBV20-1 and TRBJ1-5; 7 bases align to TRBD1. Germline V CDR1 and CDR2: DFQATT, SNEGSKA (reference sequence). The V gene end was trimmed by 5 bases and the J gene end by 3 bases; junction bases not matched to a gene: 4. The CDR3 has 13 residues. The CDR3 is CSAAGTDNQPQHF. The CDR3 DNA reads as TGCAGTGCTGCCGGGACAGACAATCAGCCCCAGCATTTT.

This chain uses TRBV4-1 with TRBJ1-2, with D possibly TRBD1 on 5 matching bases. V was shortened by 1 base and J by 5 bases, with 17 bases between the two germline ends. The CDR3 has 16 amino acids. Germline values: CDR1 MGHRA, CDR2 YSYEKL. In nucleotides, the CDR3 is TGCGCCAGCAGCCAAGCTCTGGCCAGGGAGGGGTATGGCTACACCTTC. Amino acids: CASSQALAREGYGYTF.

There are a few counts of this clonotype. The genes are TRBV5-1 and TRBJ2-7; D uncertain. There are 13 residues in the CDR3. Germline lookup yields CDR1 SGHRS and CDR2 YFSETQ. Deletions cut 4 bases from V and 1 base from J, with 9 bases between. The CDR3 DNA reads TGCGCCAGCAGCCCCAGAATTTCCTACGAGCAGTACTTC. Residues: CASSPRISYEQYF.

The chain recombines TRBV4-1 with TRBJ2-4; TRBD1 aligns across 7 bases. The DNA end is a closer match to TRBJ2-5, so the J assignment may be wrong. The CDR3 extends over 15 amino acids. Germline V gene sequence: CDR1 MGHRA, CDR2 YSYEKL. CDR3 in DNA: TGCGCCAGCAGCCACCGGACAGGCCTGGGGGAGACCCAGTACTTC. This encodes CASSHRTGLGETQYF.

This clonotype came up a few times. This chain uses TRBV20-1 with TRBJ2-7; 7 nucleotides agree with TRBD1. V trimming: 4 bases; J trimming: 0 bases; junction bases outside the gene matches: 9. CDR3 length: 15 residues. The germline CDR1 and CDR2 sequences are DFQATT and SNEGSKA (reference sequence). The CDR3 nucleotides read TGCAGTGCTACCTCTAGACAGGGTTTCTCCTACGAGCAGTACTTC. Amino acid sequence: CSATSRQGFSYEQYF.

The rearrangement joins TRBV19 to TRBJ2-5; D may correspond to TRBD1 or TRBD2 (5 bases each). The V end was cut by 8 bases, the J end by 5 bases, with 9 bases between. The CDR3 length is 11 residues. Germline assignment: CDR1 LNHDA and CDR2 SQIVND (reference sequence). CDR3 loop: CASGGVETQYF. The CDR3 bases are TGTGCCAGTGGGGGAGTGGAGACCCAGTACTTC.

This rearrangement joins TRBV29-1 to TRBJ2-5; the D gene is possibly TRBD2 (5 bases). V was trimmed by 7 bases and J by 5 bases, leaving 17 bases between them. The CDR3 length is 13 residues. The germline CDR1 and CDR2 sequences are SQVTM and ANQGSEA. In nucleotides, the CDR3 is TGCAGCGCGACTGCGGGTGGCGGGGAGACCCAGTACTTC. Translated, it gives CSATAGGGETQYF. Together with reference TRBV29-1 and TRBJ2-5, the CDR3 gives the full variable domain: SAVISQKPSRDICQRGTSLTIQCQVDSQVTMMFWYRQQPGQSLTLIATANQGSEATYESGFVIDKFPISRPNLTFSTLTVSNMSPEDSSIYLCSATAGGGETQYFGPGTRLLVL.

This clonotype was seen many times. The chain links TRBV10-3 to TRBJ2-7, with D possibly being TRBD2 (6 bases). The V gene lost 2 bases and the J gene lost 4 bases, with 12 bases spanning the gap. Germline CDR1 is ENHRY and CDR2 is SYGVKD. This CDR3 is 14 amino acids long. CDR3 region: CAISENSGPYEQYF. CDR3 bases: TGTGCCATCAGTGAGAATAGCGGACCTTACGAGCAGTACTTC.

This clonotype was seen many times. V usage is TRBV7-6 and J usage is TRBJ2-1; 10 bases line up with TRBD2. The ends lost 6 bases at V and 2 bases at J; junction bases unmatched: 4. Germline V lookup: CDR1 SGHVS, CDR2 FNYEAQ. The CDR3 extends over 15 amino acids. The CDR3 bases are TGTGCCAGCAGGCCCACTAGCGGGACCTACAATGAGCAGTTCTTC. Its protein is CASRPTSGTYNEQFF.

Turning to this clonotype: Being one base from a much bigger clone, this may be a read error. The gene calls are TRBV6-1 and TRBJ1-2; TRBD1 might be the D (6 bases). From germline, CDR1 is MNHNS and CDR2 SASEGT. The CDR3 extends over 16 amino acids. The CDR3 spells CAGSKASGGGNYGYTF. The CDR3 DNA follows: TGTGCCGGCAGTAAAGCGTCCGGGGGCGGAAACTATGGCTACACCTTC.

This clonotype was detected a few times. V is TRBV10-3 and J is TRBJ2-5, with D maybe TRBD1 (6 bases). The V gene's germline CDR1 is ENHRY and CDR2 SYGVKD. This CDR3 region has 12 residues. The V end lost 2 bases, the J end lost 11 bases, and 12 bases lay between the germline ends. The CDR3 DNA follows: TGTGCCATCAGTGAGGAGGGGGAAGGGCAGTACTTC. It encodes CAISEEGEGQYF.

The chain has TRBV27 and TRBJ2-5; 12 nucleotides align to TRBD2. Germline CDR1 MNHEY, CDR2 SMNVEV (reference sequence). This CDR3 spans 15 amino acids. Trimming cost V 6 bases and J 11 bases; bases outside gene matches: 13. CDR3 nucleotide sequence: TGTGCCAGCAGCTCCGGGACTAGCGGGTTCAATGAGCAGTACTTC. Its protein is CASSSGTSGFNEQYF.

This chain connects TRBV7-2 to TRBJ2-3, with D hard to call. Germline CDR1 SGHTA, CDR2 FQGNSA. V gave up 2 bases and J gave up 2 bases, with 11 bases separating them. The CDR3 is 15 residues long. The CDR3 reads CASSLMGSVTDTQYF. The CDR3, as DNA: TGTGCCAGCAGCTTAATGGGTTCGGTCACAGATACGCAGTATTTT.

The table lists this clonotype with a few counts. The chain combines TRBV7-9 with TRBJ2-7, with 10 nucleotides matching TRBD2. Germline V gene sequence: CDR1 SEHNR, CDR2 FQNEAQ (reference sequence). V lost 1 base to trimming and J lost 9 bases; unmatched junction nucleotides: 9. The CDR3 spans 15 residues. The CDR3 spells CASSLELAGPEGQYF. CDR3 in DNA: TGTGCCAGCAGCTTAGAACTAGCGGGACCCGAGGGGCAGTACTTC.